This record concerns one T cell receptor beta chain sequence. Sequencing used cDNA as its template, made by extracting RNA and reverse transcribing it. Measured with immunoSEQ multiplex PCR; TCRdb has only the in-frame clones, and not every one. This sample has about 160,000 clones; 45% to 60% occur once, and the top ten carry around 7%. Those with alopecia areata gave lesional scalp punch biopsies and peripheral blood. Investigators sorted PBMCs to obtain both CD4+ and CD8+ T cells. The sample is drawn from a study of CD8+ T cells in alopecia areata. The wider study: Twice daily, treated patients received 5 to 10 mg of oral tofacitinib. A 6-month period off drug followed tofacitinib, which lasted 6 to 18 months.

This CDR3 comprises 12 residues. Between the trimmed V and J ends, which lost 6 bases and 2 bases, there was a span of 8 bases. Germline-derived CDR1 and CDR2 are MDHEN and SYDVKM. This clonotype was obtained from a human donor with alopecia areata. Sequencing was done on a sample of CD4+ T cells sorted from blood. The rearrangement uses TRBV28 and TRBJ2-7, with D unresolved. Here the CDR3 reads CASRPSTYEQYF. The CDR3 DNA follows: TGTGCCAGCAGGCCTTCGACCTACGAGCAGTACTTC. The full variable domain, in which reference TRBV28 and TRBJ2-7 provide the parts outside the CDR3, is DVKVTQSSRYLVKRTGEKVFLECVQDMDHENMFWYRQDPGLGLRLIYFSYDVKMKEKGDIPEGYSVSREKKERFSLILESASTNQTSMYLCASRPSTYEQYFGPGTRLTVT.